These 17 T cell receptor beta chains were all obtained from the same sample, sequenced in a study of regulatory T cells in long-lasting Graves disease. The time point is: persistent/refractory GD, antithyroid drugs over 5 years with positive TRAb. Following extraction of RNA from PBMCs, that RNA was used to make the TCR library. Building of the TCR beta libraries involved iRepertoire HTBI primers and Arm-PCR of CDR3 regions. TCRdb redid the calling of the multiplex PCR reads with MiXCR, one entry per CDR3 protein. The sample carries approximately 500,000 distinct CDR3 sequences, roughly 21% recorded once. Sequenced material: peripheral blood mononuclear cells (PBMCs), taken when the disease was refractory, from a patient treated with antithyroid drugs. Receptors originate from a female donor with Graves disease.

There are many counts of this clonotype. The chain carries TRBV19 and TRBJ2-5; D is tentatively TRBD1 or TRBD2 (5 bases each). CDR1 and CDR2 (germline): LNHDA, SQIVND (reference sequence). The CDR3 sequence is 15 residues long. Trimming removed 6 bases at V and 2 bases at J, with 16 bases between. CDR3 loop: CASSPGTAAQETQYF. The CDR3 nucleotides read TGTGCCAGTAGCCCTGGGACGGCCGCACAAGAGACCCAGTACTTC.

The J gene is TRBJ1-3, the V gene TRBV6-9; tentative D call: TRBD1 (5 bases). The germline V and J ends were trimmed by 3 bases and 4 bases, with 16 bases remaining between them. Germline loops: CDR1 MNHGY, CDR2 SVAAGI. The CDR3 runs 16 residues. In DNA, the CDR3 is TGTGCCAGCAGTTACCCGCGCAACGGACAAGGAAACACCATATATTTT. This gives the protein CASSYPRNGQGNTIYF.

About this clonotype: The conserved phenylalanine or tryptophan normally closing the CDR3 is absent here, so this likely arose from a read error. The gene calls are TRBV28 and TRBJ2-7; D is ambiguous. Germline V CDR1 and CDR2: MDHEN, SYDVKM. This CDR3 comprises 12 residues. CDR3 protein: CASSWNSCEQYS. The CDR3 DNA reads as TGTGCCAGCAGTTGGAACTCCTGCGAGCAGTACTCC.

This clonotype was found once. The chain is built from TRBV25-1 and TRBJ1-1; possible D gene TRBD1, 5 bases. V was shortened by 8 bases and J by 1 base, with 17 bases between the two germline ends. The CDR3 spans 15 residues. The V gene's germline CDR1 is MGHDK and CDR2 SYGVNS. CDR3 nucleotide sequence: TGTGCCAGCGCCGATTCAAGGGGCGGGAACACTGAAGCTTTCTTT. Translating it yields CASADSRGGNTEAFF. Full variable domain (outside the CDR3, taken from reference TRBV25-1 and TRBJ1-1): EADIYQTPRYLVIGTGKKITLECSQTMGHDKMYWYQQDPGMELHLIHYSYGVNSTEKGDLSSESTVSRIRTEHFPLTLESARPSHTSQYLCASADSRGGNTEAFFGQGTRLTVV.

Many counts were recorded for this clonotype. This chain links TRBV12-3 or TRBV12-4 with TRBJ2-7; 10 positions agree with TRBD2. This CDR3 has 15 residues. V shed 1 base and J 6 bases; nucleotides not matched to a gene: 6. The CDR3 DNA sequence: TGTGCCAGCAGTTTAGGGGTAGCGGGAGGCGTCGAGCAGTACTTC. Translated: CASSLGVAGGVEQYF.

The chain links TRBV6-5 to TRBJ2-5, with TRBD1 matching 9 bases. This CDR3 region has 15 residues. CDR1 and CDR2 (germline): MNHEY, SVGAGI. The J segment lost 1 base and the V segment lost 4 bases, leaving 4 bases of the junction unmatched. The CDR3 DNA follows: TGTGCCAGCAGTTCTGAGGGACAGGGCCAAGAGACCCAGTACTTC. Its protein is CASSSEGQGQETQYF.

This clonotype was picked up many times. The genes are TRBV29-1 and TRBJ2-7, with 8 positions matching TRBD1. V trimming: 5 bases; J trimming: 4 bases; junction bases outside the gene matches: 7. The CDR3 sequence is 13 residues long. CDR1 and CDR2 from the germline V gene are SQVTM and ANQGSEA. DNA for the CDR3: TGCAGCGTTTCCAGGACAGGGACTTACGAGCAGTACTTC. This sequence encodes CSVSRTGTYEQYF.

This chain links TRBV25-1 with TRBJ2-3; D gene uncertain. The CDR3 totals 15 residues. Trimming shortened V by 4 bases and J by 1 base, and 12 bases separated the two germline ends. Looked up from germline, CDR1 is MGHDK and CDR2 is SYGVNS. The CDR3 DNA follows: TGTGCCAGCAGTGCTAGACCCCCAGGCACAGATACGCAGTATTTT. Amino acids: CASSARPPGTDTQYF.

This clonotype was counted only a few times. The rearrangement links TRBV29-1 to TRBJ1-2; D gene uncertain. The germline gives CDR1 SQVTM, CDR2 ANQGSEA. Between the trimmed V and J ends, which lost 4 bases and 3 bases, there was a span of 12 bases. The CDR3 has 13 residues. The CDR3 loop is CSVVGGRDYGYTF. In DNA form, the CDR3 reads TGCAGCGTTGTGGGCGGGCGGGACTATGGCTACACCTTC.

This clonotype came up a few times. This sequence joins TRBV5-4 and TRBJ1-4; possibly TRBD1 for D (5 bases). Trimming removed 0 bases from V and 6 bases from J, with 15 bases in between. The germline V gene encodes CDR1 SGHNT and CDR2 YYREEE (reference sequence). The CDR3 extends over 16 amino acids. CDR3 in DNA: TGTGCCAGCAGCTTGGAGAACCAGGGAGGAGATGAAAAACTGTTTTTT. Translation: CASSLENQGGDEKLFF.

This chain uses TRBV25-1 with TRBJ1-1; no clear D gene. Trimming took off 4 bases at V and 4 bases at J, with 16 bases between the two ends. The CDR3 is 15 residues long. The germline gives CDR1 MGHDK, CDR2 SYGVNS. The CDR3 DNA is TGTGCCAGCAGTGGGACCGGTTTTACCAGCACTGAAGCTTTCTTT. It yields the protein CASSGTGFTSTEAFF.

The V call is TRBV4-1, the J call TRBJ1-2; 7 bases are shared with TRBD1. The trim removed 4 bases at V and 1 base at J, leaving 6 bases unmatched. The CDR3 extends over 15 amino acids. CDR1 MGHRA and CDR2 YSYEKL come from the germline V gene. The CDR3 protein is CASSRWDSYNYGYTF. CDR3 sequence (DNA): TGCGCCAGCAGCCGCTGGGACAGTTATAACTATGGCTACACCTTC.

V usage is TRBV6-1 and J usage is TRBJ2-2, with D possibly being TRBD1 or TRBD2 (5 bases each). This CDR3 spans 16 amino acids. Trimming removed 7 bases at V and 0 bases at J, with 15 bases between. Germline-derived CDR1 and CDR2 are MNHNS and SASEGT. DNA for the CDR3: TGTGCCAGCACCTTACCGGGACCGACGAACACCGGGGAGCTGTTTTTT. This encodes CASTLPGPTNTGELFF.

This rearrangement joins TRBV29-1 to TRBJ1-1, with unresolved D. Trimming removed 3 bases from V and 6 bases from J, with 14 bases in between. Germline CDR1 and CDR2: SQVTM and ANQGSEA. The CDR3 length is 13 residues. The CDR3 DNA follows: TGCAGCGTTGAGCATGGGGAAATGTCTGAAGCTTTCTTT. Translating it yields CSVEHGEMSEAFF.

V is TRBV7-9 and J is TRBJ2-5; 7 bases agree with TRBD1. The CDR3 has 15 residues. V trimming: 5 bases; J trimming: 1 base; junction bases outside the gene matches: 7. Germline CDR1 reads SEHNR; CDR2 reads FQNEAQ (reference sequence). In DNA, the CDR3 is TGTGCCAGCAGCAGGGGGACAGCCTTCCAAGAGACCCAGTACTTC. This sequence encodes CASSRGTAFQETQYF.

This clonotype was counted only a few times. The chain is built from TRBV29-1 and TRBJ2-7, with a tentative D call TRBD2 (6 bases). CDR1 and CDR2 from the germline V gene are SQVTM and ANQGSEA. V gave up 7 bases and J gave up 12 bases, with 19 bases separating them. This CDR3 is 11 amino acids long. CDR3 bases: TGCAGCGGCACCCTCGGGGACTCGCGGTACTTC. It encodes CSGTLGDSRYF.

This clonotype was observed a handful of times. Since a much larger clone is just one base distant, this may be a read error. The gene calls are TRBV28 and TRBJ1-5, with D hard to call. Germline-derived CDR1 and CDR2 are MDHEN and SYDVKM. The CDR3 contains 15 residues. DNA for the CDR3: TGTACCAGCAGTTTAACTATAGTGGGCAATCAGCCCCAGCATTTT. Its translation is CTSSLTIVGNQPQHF.